One and the same sample provided the 15 T cell receptor beta chains below, sequenced in a study of blood T cell repertoires in COVID-19. Sequenced by immunoSEQ multiplex PCR; TCRdb stores in-frame clones only, minus some. The sample consists of more than 150,000 clones, roughly 87% of them appearing once. The sequenced material came from PBMCs or T cells enriched from blood (not recorded which). The receptors were sampled from a woman aged 50 to 60 who had recovered from COVID-19.

The chain links TRBV6-5 to TRBJ2-1; 7 bases are a match to TRBD2. In germline, CDR1 is MNHEY, CDR2 SVGAGI. The CDR3 has 15 amino acids. V was clipped by 0 bases and J by 8 bases; unmatched bases: 7. The CDR3: CASSYSAGEGHEQFF. For the CDR3, the DNA is TGTGCCAGCAGTTACTCGGCGGGAGAGGGTCATGAGCAGTTCTTC.

The chain combines TRBV30 with TRBJ1-3, with D uncertain. The germline V gene has CDR1 GTSNPN and CDR2 SVGIG (reference sequence). V lost 0 bases, J lost 1 base, and 10 bases lay in between. This CDR3 is built from 15 residues. CDR3 protein: CAWSVPGPSGNTIYF. The CDR3 DNA is TGTGCCTGGAGTGTACCCGGTCCATCTGGAAACACCATATATTTT.

V usage is TRBV7-9 and J usage is TRBJ2-3; 8 nucleotides agree with TRBD2. Trimming took 5 bases from V and 4 from J; bases not matched to a gene: 8. Looked up from germline, CDR1 is SEHNR and CDR2 is FQNEAQ (reference sequence). The CDR3 totals 15 residues. The CDR3 sequence: CASSPLSGSADTQYF. CDR3 DNA: TGTGCCAGCAGCCCCCTGAGCGGGAGTGCAGATACGCAGTATTTT.

V usage is TRBV5-5 and J usage is TRBJ1-5; D remains unclear. The CDR3 extends over 17 amino acids. Between the trimmed V and J ends, which lost 0 bases and 2 bases, there was a span of 15 bases. Germline lookup yields CDR1 SGHKS and CDR2 YYEKEE (reference sequence). This CDR3 is CASSLASRPAGNQPQHF. The CDR3 bases are TGTGCCAGCAGCTTGGCCTCGCGCCCGGCGGGCAATCAGCCCCAGCATTTT.

The CDR3 loop is CAISPGGSGANVLTF. CDR3 nucleotide sequence: TGTGCCATCAGCCCGGGAGGTTCTGGGGCCAACGTCCTGACTTTC. This rearrangement joins TRBV10-3 to TRBJ2-6; the match to TRBD2 covers 7 bases. Germline assignment: CDR1 ENHRY and CDR2 SYGVKD. This CDR3 region has 15 residues. The J segment lost 1 base and the V segment lost 6 bases, leaving 3 bases of the junction unmatched.

This clone was detected a few times. The chain uses TRBV15 and TRBJ2-1; the D gene is possibly TRBD1 (6 bases). Germline values: CDR1 LNHNV, CDR2 YYDKDF (reference sequence). Trimming pared 3 bases from V and 8 bases from J, leaving 8 bases between. The CDR3 has 12 amino acids. CDR3 region: CATSSRGDEQFF. CDR3 in DNA: TGTGCCACCAGCAGCAGGGGCGATGAGCAGTTCTTC. The variable domain in full, with the rest retrieved from reference TRBV15 and TRBJ2-1, is DAMVIQNPRYQVTQFGKPVTLSCSQTLNHNVMYWYQQKSSQAPKLLFHYYDKDFNNEADTPDNFQSRRPNTSFCFLDIRSPGLGDTAMYLCATSSRGDEQFFGPGTRLTVL.

This clone was found a few times. V usage is TRBV5-1 and J usage is TRBJ2-1; perhaps TRBD2 as D (6 bases). Trimming took 4 bases from V and 12 from J, leaving 20 bases between them. Per germline, CDR1 SGHRS and CDR2 YFSETQ. The length of the CDR3 is 14 residues. CDR3 amino acids: CASSPRGIAERQFF. The CDR3 DNA reads as TGCGCCAGCAGCCCCCGGGGAATAGCGGAGAGGCAGTTCTTC.

The chain recombines TRBV6-2 or TRBV6-3 with TRBJ2-1; 11 bases agree with TRBD2. V lost 5 bases to trimming and J lost 1 base; unmatched junction nucleotides: 4. Germline CDR1 and CDR2: MNHEY and SVGEGT. The CDR3 loop spans 16 amino acids. Written as DNA, the CDR3 is TGTGCCAGCAGTGGTCTAGCGGGAGGATCCTACAATGAGCAGTTCTTC. Translating gives CASSGLAGGSYNEQFF.

The genes are TRBV7-2 and TRBJ2-3; a possible D gene is TRBD1 (5 bases). The germline V gene encodes CDR1 SGHTA and CDR2 FQGNSA. There are 14 residues in the CDR3. Deletions cut 4 bases from V and 1 base from J, with 9 bases between. CDR3: CASSSRVGTDTQYF. The DNA of the CDR3 is TGTGCCAGCAGCTCCAGGGTGGGCACAGATACGCAGTATTTT.

The rearrangement joins TRBV7-2 to TRBJ2-5, with 9 nucleotides matching TRBD2. Trimming at V came to 3 bases and at J to 1 base, leaving 6 bases not matched to a gene. The CDR3 runs to 16 residues. In germline, CDR1 is SGHTA, CDR2 FQGNSA. The CDR3 DNA sequence: TGTGCCAGCAGCTTTGACCTGACTAGCGGCCAAGAGACCCAGTACTTC. Encoded protein: CASSFDLTSGQETQYF.

This chain links TRBV19 with TRBJ1-6; D not resolved. The CDR3 sequence is 14 residues long. The V end lost 3 bases, the J end lost 3 bases, and 6 bases lay between the germline ends. CDR1 is LNHDA, CDR2 SQIVND, per germline (reference sequence). CDR3 residues: CASSMRDYNSPLHF. CDR3 nucleotides: TGTGCCAGTAGTATGAGGGACTATAATTCACCCCTCCACTTT. The full variable domain, its missing parts supplied by reference TRBV19 and TRBJ1-6, is DGGITQSPKYLFRKEGQNVTLSCEQNLNHDAMYWYRQDPGQGLRLIYYSQIVNDFQKGDIAEGYSVSREKKESFPLTVTSAQKNPTAFYLCASSMRDYNSPLHFGNGTRLTVT.

The J gene is TRBJ1-1, the V gene TRBV5-1; possibly TRBD1 for D (5 bases). Germline values: CDR1 SGHRS, CDR2 YFSETQ. The CDR3 runs 13 residues. V lost 4 bases and J lost 2, with 9 bases in between. CDR3 amino acids: CASSLRVNTEAFF. In nucleotides, the CDR3 is TGCGCCAGCAGCCTCAGGGTTAACACTGAAGCTTTCTTT.

On this clone itself: An end of the junction does not agree with germline; a read error may underlie this. V and J are TRBV5-6 and TRBJ2-7, with 8 bases matching TRBD1. The CDR3 has 12 amino acids. Germline lookup yields CDR1 SGHDT and CDR2 YYEEEE. CDR3 nucleotides: TGTGCCAGCAGCTTGACGCAGGGACAGGCCAGATTC. This codes for CASSLTQGQARF.

The chain links TRBV4-2 to TRBJ2-7; tentatively, D is TRBD2 (5 bases). The CDR3 spans 14 residues. With 3 bases removed from V and 3 bases from J, the gap between germline ends came to 12 bases. CDR1 LGHNA and CDR2 YNFKEQ come from the germline V gene. In DNA, the CDR3 is TGTGCCAGCAGCCAGGGAGCGGAGAACTACGAGCAGTACTTC. Translation: CASSQGAENYEQYF.

The J gene is TRBJ2-1, the V gene TRBV7-2; 10 nucleotides align to TRBD1. The CDR3 covers 15 residues. V gave up 1 base and J gave up 7 bases; unmatched junction bases: 4. Germline V gene sequence: CDR1 SGHTA, CDR2 FQGNSA. The CDR3 nucleotides read TGTGCCAGCAGCTTAGTTGGGACAGGGGAGAATGAGCAGTTCTTC. This sequence encodes CASSLVGTGENEQFF.